The rows below give T cell receptor beta chains drawn from one sample of a study of tumor-infiltrating lymphocytes in primary liver carcinoma. MiXCR, run by TCRdb on the multiplex PCR reads, gives a single entry per CDR3 protein. This table has 90,000 to 150,000 distinct CDR3 sequences, about two thirds appearing once. Sample: tumor-adjacent normal liver tissue. The receptor set was obtained from a woman between 55 and 75 years old with primary liver carcinoma and hepatitis B virus infection. Both conserved end residues are part of each CDR3. The D gene is left open where the match is weak. Size tells how often a clone was seen (once, few, many) or the class of an expanded clone, and some rows leave it out.

>TRBD1|TRBJ1-5|TRBV10-3|-
TGTGCCATCAGTGAGGTACAGGGGGCCGGCAATCAGCCCCAGCATTTT
CAISEVQGAGNQPQHF
>TRBD2|TRBJ2-2|TRBV5-4|-
TGTGCCAGCAGCTTGGTCGGCGGGAGACCCACCGGGAAGCTGTTTTTT
CASSLVGGRPTGKLFF
>-|TRBJ1-1|TRBV12-3/TRBV12-4|-
TGTGTCAGCAGTCCACCTGGAAGTGGACAATCTGAAGCTTTCTTT
CVSSPPGSGQSEAFF
>-|TRBJ2-5|TRBV29-1|-
TGCAGCGTTGGAAAGGGGGTAGGCGGGAGCCAGTACTTC
CSVGKGVGGSQYF
>TRBD1|TRBJ2-7|TRBV11-1|medium-sized
TGTGCCAGCAGCCGATTACAGGGGCCCGCCTACGAGCAGTACTTC
CASSRLQGPAYEQYF
>TRBD1|TRBJ2-7|TRBV6-1|-
TGTGCGAACAGAGACAGGGCGGGCTCCTACGAGCAGTACTTC
CANRDRAGSYEQYF
>-|TRBJ2-7|TRBV12-3/TRBV12-4|-
TGTGCCAGCGGTAGCGTCGTTTACGAGCTGTACTTC
CASGSVVYELYF
>-|TRBJ2-7|TRBV7-9|many
TGTGCCAGCAGCTTAGAGTCGGGCAGCTCGGAGCAGTACTTC
CASSLESGSSEQYF
>-|TRBJ2-3|TRBV5-1|many
TGCGCCAGCAGCTTGGGTCTAGCCTCAAACACAGATACGCAGTATTTT
CASSLGLASNTDTQYF
>TRBD1|TRBJ1-2|TRBV12-3/TRBV12-4|few
TGTGCCAGCAGTTGGACAGGGTTTAGAGGCTACACCTTC
CASSWTGFRGYTF
>-|TRBJ2-7|TRBV28|-
TGTGCCAGCACTTTACTTGTATCCTACGAGCAGTACTTC
CASTLLVSYEQYF
>TRBD2|TRBJ2-3|TRBV11-2|-
TGTGCCAGCAACCGCCTGGGACTAACGGCAACAGATACGCTGTATTTT
CASNRLGLTATDTLYF
>TRBD1|TRBJ1-1|TRBV28|few
TGTGCCGGCAGCCCGGGACAGGACATTGAAGCTTTCTTT
CAGSPGQDIEAFF
>TRBD1|TRBJ1-1|TRBV11-2|once
TGTGCCAGCAGTCGCTCACGGGGACAGGCGGACACTGAAGCTTTCTTT
CASSRSRGQADTEAFF
>-|TRBJ2-1|TRBV4-1|few
TGCGCCAGCAGCCAAGCACTAGTGGGAGTCAGTGAGCAGTTCTTC
CASSQALVGVSEQFF
>TRBD2|TRBJ2-1|TRBV11-1|-
TGTGCCAGCAGCACCATAGCGGGAGCGTATTACAATGAGCAGTTCTTC
CASSTIAGAYYNEQFF
>-|TRBJ2-7|TRBV11-2|medium-sized
TGTGCCAGCAGCTTACTCCGGACCCCCTACGAGCAGTACTTC
CASSLLRTPYEQYF
>TRBD1|TRBJ2-7|TRBV5-8|many
TGTGCCAGCAGTTCAGCAGGGGGCCAGCAGTACTTC
CASSSAGGQQYF
>-|TRBJ2-7|TRBV6-1|-
TGTGTCAGCAGTGAAACGATTACCTGCGAGCAGTACTTC
CVSSETITCEQYF
>TRBD1|TRBJ2-7|TRBV11-2|many
TGTGCCAGCAGCCCCGGGACAGGACTCGAGCAGTACTTC
CASSPGTGLEQYF
>-|TRBJ2-3|TRBV11-3|-
TGCGCCAGCAGCCCTACCGGGGTTAGCACAGATACGCGGTATTTC
CASSPTGVSTDTRYF
>-|TRBJ2-1|TRBV3-1|-
TGTGCCAGCAGTCTCAATAGCGGCAATGAGCAGTTCTTC
CASSLNSGNEQFF
>-|TRBJ2-1|TRBV7-9|-
TGTGCCAGCAGCTTGTCCCACGTCGGGGCGTGGTATGAGCAGTTCTTC
CASSLSHVGAWYEQFF
>-|TRBJ2-7|TRBV13|-
TGTGCCAACAGCTTTGGTATGGGGTCCTACGAACAGTACTTC
CANSFGMGSYEQYF
>-|TRBJ1-3|TRBV12-3/TRBV12-4|-
TGTACCAGCAGGACAAGGGGATACACCATATATTTT
CTSRTRGYTIYF
>TRBD1|TRBJ2-7|TRBV7-9|-
TGTGCCAGCACGGAGACGGGACAGGGGAGTGAGCAGTACTTC
CASTETGQGSEQYF
>-|TRBJ1-1|TRBV7-9|many
TGTGCCAGCAGCTTACTCCAGAACACTGAAGCTTTCTTT
CASSLLQNTEAFF
>TRBD2|TRBJ2-2|TRBV11-3|-
TGTGCCACCTCAGCGGGATACACCGGGGAGCTGTCTTTT
CATSAGYTGELSF
>-|TRBJ1-5|TRBV29-1|-
TGTAGAGTTGAAGATCGAGGGAGAACCCAGCATTTT
CRVEDRGRTQHF
>-|TRBJ2-3|TRBV11-2|-
TGTACCAGCAGCCCCAGGGCGGATACGCTGTATTTT
CTSSPRADTLYF
>TRBD2|TRBJ2-5|TRBV6-6|-
TGTGCTAGCAGTTACCTACCCCGACCAGCGGGAGATTCTGGGGAGACCCAGTACTTC
CASSYLPRPAGDSGETQYF
>-|TRBJ2-5|TRBV5-1|-
TGCGCCAGCAGCTTTATTTCAGGGGCCCAAGAGACCCAGTACTTC
CASSFISGAQETQYF
>TRBD1|TRBJ1-2|TRBV28|-
TGTGCCAGCAGTTTCCGGACAGGGGCCCGGGGCTATGGCTACACCTTC
CASSFRTGARGYGYTF
>TRBD1|TRBJ2-7|TRBV29-1|many
TGCAGCGTTACCGGGACAGGTAGCTCCTACGAGCAGTACTTC
CSVTGTGSSYEQYF
>TRBD2|TRBJ2-7|TRBV5-6|-
TGTGCCAACAGCTGGGGGACTAGCGGGCTAAGACCTCGCGAACAGTGCTTC
CANSWGTSGLRPREQCF
>-|TRBJ2-3|TRBV4-2|many
TGTGCCAGCTCGGGAGGACAGGGTTACACAGATACGCAGTATTTT
CASSGGQGYTDTQYF
>TRBD2|TRBJ2-1|TRBV11-2|-
TGTGCCGGCAGCCCCCGACTAGCGGGAGGGAATGAGCAGTTTTTT
CAGSPRLAGGNEQFF
>TRBD2|TRBJ2-3|TRBV5-1|-
TGCGCCAGCAGCAGTCAGCGGGAGGAACAAGATACGCAGTATTTT
CASSSQREEQDTQYF
>TRBD2|TRBJ2-2|TRBV11-2|-
TGTGCCGACAGCCCGGGAGGACTAGCGGGAGCTTTTGGCGGGGAGCTGTTTTTT
CADSPGGLAGAFGGELFF
>-|TRBJ2-7|TRBV19|few
TGTGCCAGTAGTATCCGAGACCACTACGAGCAGTACTTC
CASSIRDHYEQYF
>-|TRBJ2-5|TRBV12-3/TRBV12-4|-
TGTTCCATCACCCCCGGCGGGACCCAGTACTTC
CSITPGGTQYF
>-|TRBJ2-7|TRBV5-1|-
TGCGCCAGCAGCTGGGGTGCCCGCGATGAGCAGTACTTC
CASSWGARDEQYF
>-|TRBJ2-1|TRBV5-5|-
TGTGCCAGCAGCTTGCGGGGGGCTGAAACCAATGGGCAGTTCTTC
CASSLRGAETNGQFF
>-|TRBJ1-5|TRBV21-1|-
TGTGCCAGTACCCACCGGACAGGGTTTGGCAATTGGCCCCAGCATTTT
CASTHRTGFGNWPQHF
>-|TRBJ1-2|TRBV6-1|-
TGTGCCATCAGTGCTCCTGGTACATACGGCTACACCTTC
CAISAPGTYGYTF
>-|TRBJ1-5|TRBV6-5|-
TGTGCCAGCAGTTCTGGCATCAATCAGCCCCAGCATTTT
CASSSGINQPQHF
>-|TRBJ2-1|TRBV24-1|-
TGTGCCACCCGTGGCCCTCACGTGGGGATCACCTACAATGAGCAGTTCTTC
CATRGPHVGITYNEQFF
>-|TRBJ1-3|TRBV6-1|few
TGTGCCAGCAGTCGGCGGGGGCTTTGGTCTGGAAACACCATATATTTC
CASSRRGLWSGNTIYF
>-|TRBJ1-5|TRBV28|-
TGTGCCAGCAGTTTATCTTTGGGGGGGATCGGCAGCAATCAGCCCCAGCATTTT
CASSLSLGGIGSNQPQHF
>-|TRBJ2-1|TRBV28|many
TGTGCCAGCAGCCCAGACTCTGGCTCCTACAATGAGCAGTTCTTC
CASSPDSGSYNEQFF
>TRBD2|TRBJ2-1|TRBV29-1|-
TGCAGCACCGAGGGCGGACTAGCGAGGAGAGTGGCCTACAATGAGCAGTTCTTC
CSTEGGLARRVAYNEQFF
>-|TRBJ2-2|TRBV11-3|medium-sized
TGTGCCAGCAGCTTCGAGAGTAACACCGGGGAGCTGTTTTTT
CASSFESNTGELFF
>-|TRBJ2-3|TRBV6-1|-
TGTGCCAACAGTGAAACCCTGTCGCCAGATACGCAGTATTTT
CANSETLSPDTQYF
>-|TRBJ2-1|TRBV5-4|-
TGTGCCAGCAGCCCCGGGACTGGCTATTACAATGAGCGGTTCTTC
CASSPGTGYYNERFF
>TRBD1|TRBJ2-1|TRBV11-2|-
TGTGCCAGCATCTCCCGGGACAGAGTCCTGGGTGAGCAGTTCTTC
CASISRDRVLGEQFF
>-|TRBJ2-7|TRBV28|few
TGTGCCAGCAGTTCAGGATACGAGCAGTACTTC
CASSSGYEQYF
>TRBD2|TRBJ2-2|TRBV12-3/TRBV12-4|once
TGTGCCAGCAGTGTTTGCGGGAGGGCCGTGGCCGGGAAGCTGTTTTTT
CASSVCGRAVAGKLFF
>-|TRBJ2-7|TRBV6-1|-
TGTGCCAGCAGTGACCCGAGAGGCTCTGCCTACGAGCAATACTTC
CASSDPRGSAYEQYF
>TRBD1|TRBJ1-1|TRBV10-3|many
TGTGCCACCGCCGACAGGGCCACTGAAGCTTTCTTT
CATADRATEAFF